This T cell receptor beta chain comes out of a study of response to subunit inactivated influenza vaccine. To note about this clonotype: The target antigen is unknown.

TCRdb reprocessed the RT-PCR reads via MiXCR and lists one record per CDR3 protein. The sample carries approximately 730,000 distinct CDR3 sequences, approximately 15% recorded once. J gave up 8 bases and V 2 bases, and 0 bases lay outside the gene matches. The CDR3 sequence is 13 residues long. Germline CDR1 is MRHNA and CDR2 is SNTAGT. Study observations and caveats: Every seasonal influenza vaccination brings in few new T cells, the authors suggested.

The material sequenced was PBMCs from blood, taken 14 to 15 days before vaccination. This clonotype was obtained from a man between 50 and 59 years old who received an inactivated influenza vaccine. The chain links TRBV6-4 to TRBJ2-1; the match to TRBD1 covers 10 bases. CDR3 DNA sequence: TGTGCCAGCAGTGACGGGACAGGGGATGAGCAGTTCTTC. Translation: CASSDGTGDEQFF.